These 25 T cell receptor beta chains originate from one sample sequenced in a study of response to subunit inactivated influenza vaccine. From the RT-PCR reads, TCRdb called clonotypes with MiXCR, one entry per CDR3 protein. The sample contains under 750,000 distinct CDR3 sequences, 12% of which appear only once. Sequencing was performed on PBMCs from blood, taken on the day of vaccination. Receptors originate from a man in his fifties who received an inactivated influenza vaccine.

V usage is TRBV20-1 and J usage is TRBJ2-7, with no clear D. Trimming removed 7 bases from V and 0 bases from J, with 7 bases in between. The CDR3 consists of 11 residues. The V gene's germline CDR1 is DFQATT and CDR2 SNEGSKA (reference sequence). The CDR3 nucleotides are TGCAGTGGTTCGTACTCCTACGAGCAGTACTTC. Its protein is CSGSYSYEQYF.

The chain couples TRBV29-1 to TRBJ1-2; perhaps TRBD1 as D (6 bases). V lost 7 bases and J lost 4, with 22 bases in between. CDR1 SQVTM and CDR2 ANQGSEA come from the germline V gene. The CDR3 is 15 residues long. CDR3 sequence: CSADLEGGAGYGYTF. As DNA, the CDR3 is TGCAGCGCCGACTTAGAGGGGGGCGCAGGCTATGGCTACACCTTC.

The sample holds a few counts of this clonotype. V gene TRBV10-3 combines with J gene TRBJ2-5; 10 bases match TRBD2. Germline-derived CDR1 and CDR2 are ENHRY and SYGVKD. Trimming cost V 2 bases and J 3 bases; bases outside gene matches: 0. This CDR3 spans 14 amino acids. The CDR3 nucleotides read TGTGCCATCAGTGAGGGACTAGCGGAAGAGACCCAGTACTTC. Amino acid sequence: CAISEGLAEETQYF.

This clonotype was counted a few times. The rearrangement joins TRBV20-1 to TRBJ1-1; D unresolved. Germline-derived CDR1 and CDR2 are DFQATT and SNEGSKA (reference sequence). There are 14 residues in the CDR3. The V end lost 3 bases, the J end lost 0 bases, and 11 bases lay between the germline ends. The DNA for the CDR3 is TGCAGTGCTAGCTCCGTGGGGTTGAACACTGAAGCTTTCTTT. Protein sequence: CSASSVGLNTEAFF.

This clonotype was seen a handful of times. This chain joins TRBV18 and TRBJ1-4; weak D call: TRBD1 (5 bases). The CDR3 runs to 14 residues. Germline CDR1 reads KGHSH; CDR2 reads LQKENI. V lost 2 bases and J lost 4, with 8 bases in between. CDR3 sequence reads: CASSPRQINEKLFF. Written as DNA, the CDR3 is TGTGCCAGCTCACCAAGACAGATTAATGAAAAACTGTTTTTT.

This clonotype was recorded at least ten times. V and J are TRBV6-1 and TRBJ1-6; tentative D call: TRBD1 (5 bases). CDR1 is MNHNS, CDR2 SASEGT, per germline. The CDR3 sequence is 14 residues long. V lost 4 bases and J lost 8, with 12 bases in between. In DNA form, the CDR3 reads TGTGCCAGCAGTGCTCCAGGGTGGCATTCACCCCTCCACTTT. Protein sequence: CASSAPGWHSPLHF.

This chain joins TRBV5-1 and TRBJ1-1; D not certain. CDR3 length: 17 amino acids. Trimming took off 1 base at V and 1 base at J, with 17 bases between the two ends. CDR1 and CDR2 from the germline V gene are SGHRS and YFSETQ. Here the CDR3 DNA reads TGCGCCAGCAGCTTGTCCGTCGCGTCGGGGAGGAACACTGAAGCTTTCTTT. It yields the protein CASSLSVASGRNTEAFF.

This clonotype was seen repeatedly, ten times or more. The chain combines TRBV15 with TRBJ2-7; D gene uncertain. V was cut by 0 bases and J by 0 bases, with 9 bases left in between. The CDR3 runs 15 residues. In germline, CDR1 is LNHNV, CDR2 YYDKDF (reference sequence). CDR3 loop: CATSRDYGGSYEQYF. CDR3 nucleotides: TGTGCCACCAGCAGAGATTATGGCGGCTCCTACGAGCAGTACTTC.

The chain uses TRBV6-1 and TRBJ1-2; weak D call: TRBD1 (6 bases). Germline V gene data show CDR1 as MNHNS and CDR2 as SASEGT. The germline V and J ends were trimmed by 6 bases and 2 bases, with 25 bases remaining between them. This CDR3 is built from 18 residues. Here the CDR3 DNA reads TGTGCCAGCAGCCCCCCGGGGCTCACAGGGTCCCCAAACTATGGCTACACCTTC. This sequence encodes CASSPPGLTGSPNYGYTF.

A few counts support this clonotype. The chain carries TRBV7-9 and TRBJ2-7, with TRBD2 matching over 7 bases. CDR3 length: 17 residues. J was trimmed by 7 bases and V by 3 bases; bases with no gene match: 18. Germline loops: CDR1 SEHNR, CDR2 FQNEAQ (reference sequence). The CDR3 DNA reads TGTGCCAGCAGCTTTCTCTCACGAGCGGGGCTACATCTGGAGCAGTACTTC. Protein: CASSFLSRAGLHLEQYF.

The chain couples TRBV29-1 to TRBJ2-1; TRBD2 matches 16 bases. The CDR3 runs to 14 residues. Per the germline V gene, CDR1 is SQVTM and CDR2 is ANQGSEA. V lost 6 bases to trimming and J lost 10 bases; unmatched junction nucleotides: 6. The CDR3 here is CSVVGLAGGVEQFF. DNA of the CDR3: TGCAGCGTCGTGGGACTAGCGGGAGGGGTCGAGCAGTTCTTC.

V is TRBV3-1 and J is TRBJ2-2; 9 bases match TRBD1. Per germline, CDR1 LGHDT and CDR2 YNNKEL (reference sequence). CDR3 length equals 20 residues. The ends lost 4 bases at V and 0 bases at J; junction bases unmatched: 15. As DNA, the CDR3 is TGTGCCAGCAGCCCAGTCCCGGGACAGGGACCCATATCGAACACCGGGGAGCTGTTTTTT. It encodes CASSPVPGQGPISNTGELFF. The full variable domain, in which reference TRBV3-1 and TRBJ2-2 provide the parts outside the CDR3, is DTAVSQTPKYLVTQMGNDKSIKCEQNLGHDTMYWYKQDSKKFLKIMFSYNNKELIINETVPNRFSPKSPDKAHLNLHINSLELGDSAVYFCASSPVPGQGPISNTGELFFGEGSRLTVL.

This clonotype was seen a few times. The chain links TRBV20-1 to TRBJ2-7; D assignment may be TRBD1 or TRBD2 (5 bases each). Trimming left V 5 bases short and J 3 bases short, with 14 bases between. CDR1 is DFQATT and CDR2 is SNEGSKA in the germline V gene (reference sequence). The CDR3 extends over 13 amino acids. CDR3 sequence: CSAFGTRNYEQYF. The CDR3 DNA follows: TGCAGTGCTTTCGGGACGCGAAACTACGAGCAGTACTTC.

This clonotype was counted at least ten times. The chain joins TRBV12-3 or TRBV12-4 to TRBJ2-7, with D unresolved. Trimming stripped 3 bases from V and 4 bases from J, with 7 bases between. CDR3 length equals 12 residues. CDR3 sequence (DNA): TGTGCCAGCAGTTTGTTACTTTACGAGCAGTACTTC. Translating it yields CASSLLLYEQYF.

This clonotype was detected a few times. The chain couples TRBV2 to TRBJ1-2, with a tentative D call TRBD1 (5 bases). The germline V and J ends were trimmed by 7 bases and 8 bases, with 23 bases remaining between them. This CDR3 region has 15 residues. The germline CDR1 and CDR2 sequences are SNHLY and FYNNEI. The CDR3 DNA follows: TGTGCCAGCACCCAGTCCCGGGGGACTCTACGAGGCTACACCTTC. Its translation is CASTQSRGTLRGYTF.

This clonotype has only a few counts. The rearrangement links TRBV12-3 or TRBV12-4 to TRBJ2-3, with no clear D. This CDR3 has 13 residues. The ends were cut back, 4 bases at V and 6 bases at J, with 11 bases in the middle. The CDR3 loop is CASSWAARDTQYF. CDR3 nucleotides: TGTGCCAGCAGTTGGGCCGCCAGGGATACGCAGTATTTT.

This chain connects TRBV5-5 to TRBJ1-5; D remains ambiguous. Germline V CDR1 and CDR2: SGHKS, YYEKEE (reference sequence). The CDR3 sequence is 13 residues long. The V end lost 0 bases, the J end lost 4 bases, and 5 bases lay between the germline ends. The CDR3 region has the DNA TGTGCCAGCAGCTTGGTAGAAAATCAGCCCCAGCATTTT. Amino acids: CASSLVENQPQHF.

Only a few counts were recorded for this clonotype. The chain recombines TRBV3-1 with TRBJ2-7; TRBD1 aligns across 11 bases. The CDR3 consists of 15 residues. The germline V gene encodes CDR1 LGHDT and CDR2 YNNKEL (reference sequence). The junction had 1 base not matched to a gene; V was cut back by 0 bases and J by 3 bases. In DNA form, the CDR3 reads TGTGCCAGCAGCCAAGAGGGACAGGGGGACTACGAGCAGTACTTC. It encodes CASSQEGQGDYEQYF.

J is TRBJ2-5 and V is TRBV18; D is perhaps TRBD1 (6 bases). The CDR3 has 13 residues. Germline V gene data show CDR1 as KGHSH and CDR2 as LQKENI. Trimming removed 6 bases at V and 2 bases at J, with 10 bases between. The CDR3 loop is CASSRGWQETQYF. The CDR3 DNA reads as TGTGCCAGCTCCAGGGGCTGGCAAGAGACCCAGTACTTC.

The sample holds a few counts of this clonotype. The V call is TRBV9, the J call TRBJ2-3; 12 nucleotides agree with TRBD2. In germline, CDR1 is SGDLS, CDR2 YYNGEE. This CDR3 has 16 residues. J gave up 3 bases and V 0 bases, and 2 bases lay outside the gene matches. The CDR3 DNA follows: TGTGCCAGCAGCGTAGCCGGGACTAGCGGGACAGATACGCAGTATTTT. Its translation: CASSVAGTSGTDTQYF.

This clonotype was seen just once. V is TRBV20-1 and J is TRBJ2-3, with 10 bases fitting TRBD1. Germline V gene sequence: CDR1 DFQATT, CDR2 SNEGSKA (reference sequence). The V and J ends lost 4 bases and 2 bases, in that order; junction bases with no gene match: 6. This CDR3 spans 15 amino acids. In DNA, the CDR3 is TGCAGTGCTACGCCGGGACAGGGGCTCACAGATACGCAGTATTTT. Residues: CSATPGQGLTDTQYF.

This clonotype has a handful of counts. The J gene is TRBJ2-5, the V gene TRBV7-9; 10 positions agree with TRBD1. Trimming took 4 bases from V and 5 from J; bases not matched to a gene: 7. The CDR3 covers 15 residues. Germline lookup yields CDR1 SEHNR and CDR2 FQNEAQ (reference sequence). CDR3 protein: CASSSGTGARETQYF. In DNA form, the CDR3 reads TGTGCCAGCAGCTCCGGGACAGGGGCCAGGGAGACCCAGTACTTC.

This chain connects TRBV5-1 to TRBJ2-7; weak D call: TRBD1 (6 bases). Germline CDR1 SGHRS, CDR2 YFSETQ. V was shortened by 0 bases and J by 6 bases, with 22 bases between the two germline ends. CDR3 length equals 17 residues. This CDR3 reads CASSLEGDPPFWSEQYF. The CDR3 region has the DNA TGCGCCAGCAGCTTGGAGGGGGACCCTCCGTTCTGGAGCGAGCAGTACTTC.

This clonotype was counted between two and nine times. The rearrangement joins TRBV7-2 to TRBJ2-5; D is ambiguous. Germline CDR1 is SGHTA and CDR2 is FQGNSA. V lost 1 base, J lost 1 base, and 10 bases lay in between. CDR3 length: 15 residues. The CDR3 region has the DNA TGTGCCAGCAGCTTAGGGGGTGGAATCCAAGAGACCCAGTACTTC. It codes for CASSLGGGIQETQYF.

The chain uses TRBV20-1 and TRBJ1-2; D remains unclear. CDR1 DFQATT and CDR2 SNEGSKA come from the germline V gene (reference sequence). The length of the CDR3 is 12 residues. Trimming cost V 1 base and J 7 bases, with 10 bases left between them. Here the CDR3 reads CSARARVRGYTF. CDR3 DNA sequence: TGCAGTGCTAGAGCCCGCGTTCGTGGCTACACCTTC.